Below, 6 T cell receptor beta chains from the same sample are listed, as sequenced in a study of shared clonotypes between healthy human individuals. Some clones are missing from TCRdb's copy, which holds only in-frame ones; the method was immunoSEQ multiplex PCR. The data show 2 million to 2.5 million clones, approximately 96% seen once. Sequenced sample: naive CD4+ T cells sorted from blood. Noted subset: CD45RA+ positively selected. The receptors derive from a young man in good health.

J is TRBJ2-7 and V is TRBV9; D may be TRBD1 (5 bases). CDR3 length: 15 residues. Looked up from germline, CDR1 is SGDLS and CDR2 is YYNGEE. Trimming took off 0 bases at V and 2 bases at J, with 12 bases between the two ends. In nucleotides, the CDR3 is TGTGCCAGCAGCGTAGCCGGTGACAGAACCTACGAGCAGTACTTC. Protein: CASSVAGDRTYEQYF.

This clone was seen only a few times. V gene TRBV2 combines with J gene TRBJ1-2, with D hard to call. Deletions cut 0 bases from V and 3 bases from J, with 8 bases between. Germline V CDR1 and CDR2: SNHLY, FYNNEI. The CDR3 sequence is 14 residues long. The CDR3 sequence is CASSEASWDYGYTF. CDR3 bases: TGTGCCAGCAGTGAAGCCAGCTGGGACTATGGCTACACCTTC.

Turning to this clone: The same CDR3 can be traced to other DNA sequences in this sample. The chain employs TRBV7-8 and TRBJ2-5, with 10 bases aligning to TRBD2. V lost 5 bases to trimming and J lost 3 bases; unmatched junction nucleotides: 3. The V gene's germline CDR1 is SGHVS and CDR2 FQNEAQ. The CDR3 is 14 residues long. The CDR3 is CASSEGLAKETQYF. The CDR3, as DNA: TGTGCCAGCAGCGAGGGACTAGCGAAAGAGACCCAGTACTTC.

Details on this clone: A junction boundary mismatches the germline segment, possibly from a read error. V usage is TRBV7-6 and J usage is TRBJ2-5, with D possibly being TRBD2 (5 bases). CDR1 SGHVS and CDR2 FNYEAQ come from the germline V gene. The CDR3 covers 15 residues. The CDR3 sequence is CASSKRSAWEQPLHF. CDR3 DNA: TGTGCCAGCAGCAAACGTAGCGCCTGGGAGCAGCCTCTACACTTC.

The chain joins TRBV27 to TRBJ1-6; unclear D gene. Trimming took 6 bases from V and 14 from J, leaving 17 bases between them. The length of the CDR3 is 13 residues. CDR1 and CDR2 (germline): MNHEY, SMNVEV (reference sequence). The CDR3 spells CASRLGPQVSLHF. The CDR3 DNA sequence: TGTGCCAGCAGGTTGGGCCCCCAGGTTTCCCTCCACTTT.

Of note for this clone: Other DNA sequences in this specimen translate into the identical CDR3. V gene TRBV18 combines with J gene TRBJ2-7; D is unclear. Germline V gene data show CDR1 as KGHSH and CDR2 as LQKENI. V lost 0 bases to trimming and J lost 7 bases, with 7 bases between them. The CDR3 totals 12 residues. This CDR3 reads CASSPPVGEQYF. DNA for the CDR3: TGTGCCAGCTCACCACCGGTAGGAGAGCAGTACTTC.